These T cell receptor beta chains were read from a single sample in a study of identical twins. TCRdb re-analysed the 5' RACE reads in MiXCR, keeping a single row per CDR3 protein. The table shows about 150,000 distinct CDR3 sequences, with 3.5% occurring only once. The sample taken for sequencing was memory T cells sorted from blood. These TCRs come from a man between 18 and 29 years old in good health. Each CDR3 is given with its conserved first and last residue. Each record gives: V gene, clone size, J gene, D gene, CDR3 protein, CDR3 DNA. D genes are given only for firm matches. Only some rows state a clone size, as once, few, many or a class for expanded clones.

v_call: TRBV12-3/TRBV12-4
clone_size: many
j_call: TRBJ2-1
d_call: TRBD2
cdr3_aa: CASSLSGRARNEQFF
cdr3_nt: TGTGCCAGCAGCCTAAGCGGGAGGGCCCGCAATGAGCAGTTCTTC

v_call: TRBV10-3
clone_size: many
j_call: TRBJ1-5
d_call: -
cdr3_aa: CAISELSQPQHF
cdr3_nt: TGTGCCATCAGTGAGTTATCTCAGCCCCAGCATTTT

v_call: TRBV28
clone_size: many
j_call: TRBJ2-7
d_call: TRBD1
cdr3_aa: CASSRRDRVTYEQYF
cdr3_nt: TGTGCCAGCAGCCGCCGGGACAGGGTGACCTACGAGCAGTACTTC

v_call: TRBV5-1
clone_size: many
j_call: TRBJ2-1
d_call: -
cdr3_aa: CASSFRGQGINEQFF
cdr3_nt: TGCGCCAGCAGCTTTCGGGGGCAGGGGATCAATGAGCAGTTCTTC

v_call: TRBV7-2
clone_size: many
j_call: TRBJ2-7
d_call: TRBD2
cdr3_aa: CASSSPGLGHPEQYF
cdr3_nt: TGTGCCAGCAGCTCCCCCGGACTAGGGCACCCCGAGCAGTACTTC

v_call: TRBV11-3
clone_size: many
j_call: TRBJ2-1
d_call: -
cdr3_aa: CASSFDDNEQFF
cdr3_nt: TGTGCCAGCAGCTTCGATGACAATGAGCAGTTCTTC

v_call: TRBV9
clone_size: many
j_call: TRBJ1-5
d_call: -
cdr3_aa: CASSVAPESNQPQHF
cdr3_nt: TGTGCCAGCAGCGTAGCCCCTGAAAGCAATCAGCCCCAGCATTTT

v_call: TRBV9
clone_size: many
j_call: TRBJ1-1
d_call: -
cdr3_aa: CASSAGFLGAEAFF
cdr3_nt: TGTGCCAGCAGCGCGGGCTTCCTGGGGGCTGAAGCTTTCTTT

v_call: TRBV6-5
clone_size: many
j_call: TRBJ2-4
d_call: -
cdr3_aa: CASSSGSGLSPLVAKNIQYF
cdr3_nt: TGTGCCAGCAGTTCGGGATCGGGACTCTCTCCGCTTGTAGCCAAAAACATTCAGTACTTC

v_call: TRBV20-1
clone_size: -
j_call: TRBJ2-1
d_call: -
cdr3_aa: CSAAGVGVIDEQFF
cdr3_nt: TGCAGTGCAGCTGGAGTAGGGGTGATCGATGAGCAGTTCTTC

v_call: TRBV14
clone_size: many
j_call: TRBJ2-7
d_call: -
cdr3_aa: CASSQLQVSYEQYF
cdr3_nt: TGTGCCAGCAGCCAATTACAGGTATCCTACGAGCAGTACTTC

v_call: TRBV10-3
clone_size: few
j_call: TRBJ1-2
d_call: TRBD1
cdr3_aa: CAMSSRTGAAWNYGYTF
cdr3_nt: TGTGCCATGTCATCGCGAACAGGGGCGGCCTGGAACTATGGCTACACCTTC

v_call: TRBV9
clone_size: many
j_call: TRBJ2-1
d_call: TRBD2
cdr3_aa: CASSPNSGRILNEQFF
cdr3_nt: TGTGCCAGCAGTCCCAACAGCGGGAGAATCCTCAATGAGCAGTTCTTC

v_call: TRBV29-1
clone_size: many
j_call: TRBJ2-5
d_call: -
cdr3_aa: CSVVGVNWGETQYF
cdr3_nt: TGCAGCGTTGTTGGGGTCAACTGGGGAGAGACCCAGTACTTC

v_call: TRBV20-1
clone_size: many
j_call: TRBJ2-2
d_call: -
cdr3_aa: CSARDPKESPSRAAGELFF
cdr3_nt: TGCAGTGCTAGAGATCCGAAAGAATCGCCCTCTAGAGCAGCCGGGGAGCTGTTTTTT

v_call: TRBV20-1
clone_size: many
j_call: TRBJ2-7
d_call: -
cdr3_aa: CSARGDIYEQYF
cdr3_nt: TGCAGTGCCCGGGGGGACATCTACGAGCAGTACTTC

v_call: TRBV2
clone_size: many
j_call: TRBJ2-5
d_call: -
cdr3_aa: CASSAGFGETQYF
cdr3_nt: TGTGCCAGCAGTGCAGGGTTCGGAGAGACCCAGTACTTC

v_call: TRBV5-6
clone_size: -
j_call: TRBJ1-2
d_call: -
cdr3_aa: CASSQTGLYGYTF
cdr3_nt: TGTGCCAGCAGCCAAACGGGATTGTATGGCTACACCTTC